These 29 T cell receptor beta chains were sequenced from one sample in a study of cytomegalovirus exposure and HLA in healthy donors. In the PCR, 60 Vbeta and 13 Jbeta primers were used. TCRdb keeps only in-frame clones here, not all; method: immunoSEQ multiplex PCR. The data contain roughly 100,000 clones, 65% to 80% of them singletons. The sample comprised PBMCs. These receptors came from a woman younger than 30 in good health and CMV-seropositive.

The J gene is TRBJ2-1, the V gene TRBV2, with D perhaps TRBD2 (5 bases). The CDR3 covers 11 residues. Germline V gene sequence: CDR1 SNHLY, CDR2 FYNNEI. V lost 7 bases, J lost 9 bases, and 10 bases lay in between. The CDR3 DNA reads TGTGCCAGCACCCGTAGCGTTGAGCAGTTCTTC. Translated: CASTRSVEQFF.

The chain combines TRBV6-4 with TRBJ2-1, with 14 nucleotides matching TRBD2. With 6 bases clipped from V and 8 bases from J, the junction kept 6 bases outside the gene matches. Germline V gene sequence: CDR1 MRHNA, CDR2 SNTAGT. This CDR3 has 15 amino acids. CDR3 DNA sequence: TGTGCCAGCAGCGAGACTAGCGGGGGGGCTGATGAGCAGTTCTTC. Translated: CASSETSGGADEQFF.

V is TRBV6-6 and J is TRBJ2-7, with 8 bases fitting TRBD1. The CDR3 is 13 residues long. V dropped 8 bases and J dropped 0; count of bases not matched to a gene: 3. From germline, CDR1 is MNHNY and CDR2 SVGAGI (reference sequence). CDR3 sequence reads: CASGTGSSYEQYF. For the CDR3, the DNA is TGTGCCAGCGGGACAGGTAGCTCCTACGAGCAGTACTTC.

The chain has TRBV5-1 and TRBJ1-1; 12 bases match TRBD1. The V gene's germline CDR1 is SGHRS and CDR2 YFSETQ. V lost 0 bases and J lost 7; bases outside the gene matches: 16. This CDR3 has 19 amino acids. CDR3 in DNA: TGCGCCAGCAGCTTGGAGGGACAGGGGGCTATCGGCCAAGGGGATGAAGCTTTCTTT. Amino acid sequence: CASSLEGQGAIGQGDEAFF.

This chain links TRBV5-1 with TRBJ2-5; tentatively, D is TRBD2 (6 bases). Trimming stripped 3 bases from V and 2 bases from J, with 20 bases between. The germline gives CDR1 SGHRS, CDR2 YFSETQ. The CDR3 is 17 residues long. This chain's CDR3 is CASSSGGVGVRQETQYF. The CDR3, as DNA: TGCGCCAGCAGCTCCGGGGGTGTAGGTGTCCGTCAAGAGACCCAGTACTTC. Filled out from reference TRBV5-1 and TRBJ2-5, the complete variable domain reads KAGVTQTPRYLIKTRGQQVTLSCSPISGHRSVSWYQQTPGQGLQFLFEYFSETQRNKGNFPGRFSGRQFSNSRSEMNVSTLELGDSALYLCASSSGGVGVRQETQYFGPGTRLLVL.

This clone came up a few times. The chain is built from TRBV5-1 and TRBJ2-1; TRBD2 matches at 11 bases. Germline V gives CDR1 SGHRS, CDR2 YFSETQ. V dropped 4 bases and J dropped 0; count of bases not matched to a gene: 15. This CDR3 is built from 20 residues. The DNA for the CDR3 is TGCGCCAGCAGCGCGGAGCCCCTAGCGGGGGGTCGATCCTCCTACAATGAGCAGTTCTTC. Encoded protein: CASSAEPLAGGRSSYNEQFF.

This chain connects TRBV7-8 to TRBJ2-7, with D uncertain. The CDR3 is 14 amino acids. The V end lost 4 bases, the J end lost 0 bases, and 10 bases lay between the germline ends. Looked up from germline, CDR1 is SGHVS and CDR2 is FQNEAQ. Written as DNA, the CDR3 is TGTGCCAGCAGCTCCCCCTGGAGCTCCTACGAGCAGTACTTC. This translates into CASSSPWSSYEQYF.

This clone has only a few counts. This rearrangement joins TRBV5-1 to TRBJ1-1; D unresolved. V lost 0 bases to trimming and J lost 5 bases, with 8 bases between them. The CDR3 runs to 13 residues. The germline gives CDR1 SGHRS, CDR2 YFSETQ. The CDR3 DNA reads TGCGCCAGCAGCTTGGCGGGTTGGACTGAAGCTTTCTTT. Amino acids: CASSLAGWTEAFF.

The chain links TRBV28 to TRBJ2-7, with 11 bases identical to TRBD2. The ends lost 3 bases at V and 1 base at J; junction bases unmatched: 2. The germline gives CDR1 MDHEN, CDR2 SYDVKM. CDR3 length: 15 residues. The CDR3 spells CASSFASGRSYEQYF. In DNA, the CDR3 is TGTGCCAGCAGTTTTGCTAGCGGGAGGTCCTACGAGCAGTACTTC.

This clone was seen a handful of times. This chain links TRBV5-4 with TRBJ2-5; 7 bases match TRBD2. CDR3 length: 14 residues. Germline CDR1 is SGHNT and CDR2 is YYREEE (reference sequence). Trimming took 4 bases from V and 2 from J; bases not matched to a gene: 5. The CDR3 DNA sequence: TGTGCCAGCAGCCACCTTAGCGGGCAAGAGACCCAGTACTTC. Protein product: CASSHLSGQETQYF.

The rearrangement joins TRBV6-5 to TRBJ1-1; D is possibly TRBD1 (5 bases). CDR3 length equals 14 residues. The germline V and J ends were trimmed by 8 bases and 4 bases, with 17 bases remaining between them. Germline assignment: CDR1 MNHEY and CDR2 SVGAGI. The CDR3 DNA sequence: TGTGCCAGCCGTGACAGCGATGGGTTCACTGAAGCTTTCTTT. Translated, it gives CASRDSDGFTEAFF.

The genes are TRBV5-5 and TRBJ1-2, with 9 bases identical to TRBD1. CDR1 SGHKS and CDR2 YYEKEE come from the germline V gene (reference sequence). J was trimmed by 2 bases and V by 0 bases; bases with no gene match: 8. The CDR3 has 17 residues. The CDR3 bases are TGTGCCAGCAGCTTGGCCTTAGGTGGGACAGGGAACTATGGCTACACCTTC. Translation: CASSLALGGTGNYGYTF.

This sequence joins TRBV10-3 and TRBJ2-3, with 12 bases matching TRBD2. Trimming at V came to 3 bases and at J to 2 bases, leaving 9 bases not matched to a gene. The CDR3 loop spans 18 amino acids. From germline, CDR1 is ENHRY and CDR2 SYGVKD. The CDR3 is CAISEVSTSGSHTDTQYF. The CDR3 DNA reads TGTGCCATCAGTGAAGTTTCGACTAGCGGGAGTCACACAGATACGCAGTATTTT.

The chain employs TRBV14 and TRBJ1-1, with 9 bases matching TRBD1. The CDR3 loop spans 14 amino acids. Germline loops: CDR1 SGHDN, CDR2 FVKESK. V shed 3 bases, J shed 4 bases, and the junction held 3 bases outside the gene matches. CDR3 in amino acids: CASSQGQGFTEAFF. The DNA for the CDR3 is TGTGCCAGCAGCCAGGGACAGGGTTTCACTGAAGCTTTCTTT.

This chain joins TRBV5-8 and TRBJ1-5; D might be TRBD1 (6 bases). The germline V and J ends were trimmed by 0 bases and 4 bases, with 11 bases remaining between them. CDR3 length: 15 residues. Germline V gene sequence: CDR1 SGHTS, CDR2 YDEGEE. The CDR3 region is CASSLGQGMNQPQHF. The CDR3 nucleotides are TGTGCCAGCAGCTTGGGGCAGGGGATGAATCAGCCCCAGCATTTT.

V and J are TRBV6-1 and TRBJ2-3; 11 nucleotides line up with TRBD1. In germline, CDR1 is MNHNS, CDR2 SASEGT. V lost 9 bases to trimming and J lost 6 bases; unmatched junction nucleotides: 8. This CDR3 spans 14 amino acids. The CDR3 loop is CASTGTGGRDTQYF. In nucleotides, the CDR3 is TGTGCCAGTACCGGGACAGGGGGAAGGGATACGCAGTATTTT.

This clone was counted between two and nine times. A read error may produce the germline difference seen at one junction end. CDR3 region: CSSSGETQYF. CDR3 nucleotide sequence: TGCTCTTCTTCGGGGGAGACCCAGTACTTC. The rearrangement uses TRBV9 and TRBJ2-5; D is possibly TRBD2 (5 bases). Per germline, CDR1 SGDLS and CDR2 YYNGEE. The CDR3 totals 10 residues.

The genes are TRBV7-2 and TRBJ2-3; TRBD2 aligns across 9 bases. The CDR3 loop spans 17 amino acids. Germline V CDR1 and CDR2: SGHTA, FQGNSA. V dropped 1 base and J dropped 3; count of bases not matched to a gene: 8. Here the CDR3 DNA reads TGTGCCAGCAGCTTAGAATCCGGTAGCGGGAGAACAGATACGCAGTATTTT. Translated, it gives CASSLESGSGRTDTQYF.

V is TRBV5-5 and J is TRBJ1-1; D uncertain. Deletions cut 2 bases from V and 1 base from J, with 9 bases between. The CDR3 runs to 14 residues. Germline CDR1 SGHKS, CDR2 YYEKEE (reference sequence). This chain's CDR3 is CASSLSGANTEAFF. The CDR3 DNA is TGTGCCAGCAGCTTATCCGGAGCGAACACTGAAGCTTTCTTT.

CDR3 sequence reads: CASSLEWDRDSTGELFF. Written as DNA, the CDR3 is TGTGCCAGCAGCTTAGAATGGGACAGGGACTCCACCGGGGAGCTGTTTTTT. The V call is TRBV7-6, the J call TRBJ2-2; 9 bases map to TRBD1. The CDR3 loop spans 17 amino acids. The germline gives CDR1 SGHVS, CDR2 FNYEAQ. V shed 1 base and J 4 bases; nucleotides not matched to a gene: 7.

The chain joins TRBV7-2 to TRBJ2-2; D possibly corresponds to TRBD1 (5 bases). In germline, CDR1 is SGHTA, CDR2 FQGNSA. Trimming removed 5 bases from V and 5 bases from J, with 12 bases in between. This CDR3 spans 14 amino acids. The CDR3 DNA is TGTGCCAGCAGCCCCCCGACAGATACCGGGGAGCTGTTTTTT. Amino acids: CASSPPTDTGELFF.

The rearrangement uses TRBV28 and TRBJ2-3; TRBD2 aligns across 9 bases. This CDR3 is 15 amino acids long. The germline V gene has CDR1 MDHEN and CDR2 SYDVKM. J gave up 2 bases and V 3 bases, and 3 bases lay outside the gene matches. The CDR3 DNA follows: TGTGCCAGCAGTTTGGGCGGGAGGGACACAGATACGCAGTATTTT. The encoded protein is CASSLGGRDTDTQYF.

V gene TRBV29-1 combines with J gene TRBJ1-2; possibly TRBD1 for D (6 bases). Trimming took 8 bases from V and 6 from J, leaving 10 bases between them. In germline, CDR1 is SQVTM, CDR2 ANQGSEA. The CDR3 extends over 10 amino acids. The CDR3 coding sequence is TGCAGCACCGCAGGGGATGGCTACACCTTC. Translating gives CSTAGDGYTF.

This chain uses TRBV5-4 with TRBJ2-7; 9 bases are shared with TRBD1. The CDR3 loop spans 16 amino acids. The germline gives CDR1 SGHNT, CDR2 YYREEE (reference sequence). The V and J ends lost 3 bases and 3 bases, in that order; junction bases with no gene match: 10. CDR3 DNA sequence: TGTGCCAGCAGCTCGTTAGGGACAGGGACTTTCTACGAGCAGTACTTC. It yields the protein CASSSLGTGTFYEQYF. Drawing the rest from reference TRBV5-4 and TRBJ2-7, the complete variable domain is ETGVTQSPTHLIKTRGQQVTLRCSSQSGHNTVSWYQQALGQGPQFIFQYYREEENGRGNFPPRFSGLQFPNYSSELNVNALELDDSALYLCASSSLGTGTFYEQYFGPGTRLTVT.

This clone was observed a handful of times. The chain links TRBV6-6 to TRBJ1-1; TRBD1 matches at 8 bases. J was trimmed by 1 base and V by 7 bases; bases with no gene match: 8. The V gene's germline CDR1 is MNHNY and CDR2 SVGAGI (reference sequence). The CDR3 totals 15 residues. CDR3 nucleotide sequence: TGTGCCAGCACCCCACAAGGACAGGGGAACACTGAAGCTTTCTTT. As protein: CASTPQGQGNTEAFF.

This clone was counted between two and nine times. The chain recombines TRBV19 with TRBJ2-7, with 12 nucleotides matching TRBD1. V was clipped by 5 bases and J by 6 bases; unmatched bases: 5. The germline V gene encodes CDR1 LNHDA and CDR2 SQIVND (reference sequence). There are 14 residues in the CDR3. CDR3 in DNA: TGTGCCAGTAGTCCTGGGACAGGGGGCTTCGAGCAGTACTTC. It codes for CASSPGTGGFEQYF.

The chain is built from TRBV10-3 and TRBJ2-1; D not resolved. The CDR3 length is 15 residues. V lost 11 bases and J lost 0, with 17 bases in between. Germline V gene sequence: CDR1 ENHRY, CDR2 SYGVKD. The CDR3: CAVKQDSNSYNEQFF. As DNA, the CDR3 is TGTGCCGTAAAACAAGACTCCAACTCCTACAATGAGCAGTTCTTC.

Details on this clone: Sequence at one end of the junction differs from germline and may be a read error. The V call is TRBV19, the J call TRBJ1-2, with 9 bases lining up with TRBD1. This CDR3 has 14 amino acids. Germline-derived CDR1 and CDR2 are LNHDA and SQIVND (reference sequence). CDR3 protein: CASRRTGDDYGYTF. CDR3 bases: TGTGCTAGTAGGAGGACAGGGGATGACTATGGCTACACCTTC.

This clone was observed once. The chain couples TRBV5-3 to TRBJ1-6; TRBD1 aligns across 7 bases. TRBV5-3 is sorted into the ORF group, with uncertain function. After removal of 2 bases from V and 4 bases from J, the junction contained 18 bases not matched to a gene. CDR3 length: 20 residues. The CDR3 coding sequence is TGTGCCAGAAGCTTCCAGCTGGGACAGAGAGGGGGACGGTATAATTCACCCCTCCACTTT. It is translated as CARSFQLGQRGGRYNSPLHF.